This TCR beta chain was retrieved from a study of T cells after yellow fever vaccination. This CDR3 region has 16 residues. The germline gives CDR1 SEHNR, CDR2 FQNEAQ (reference sequence). V lost 0 bases, J lost 1 base, and 12 bases lay in between. Researchers made TCR cDNA using 5'RACE template switching, and this step added a universal primer site and UMIs. Each CDR3 protein gets one entry after TCRdb re-called the 5' RACE reads with MiXCR. This table has some 120,000 distinct CDR3 sequences, 6% to 8% appearing once. The table lists this clonotype with many counts. The receptor's source is a man younger than 35 who received the YFV17D yellow fever vaccine. This sample comprised CD4+ T cells sorted from PBMCs, obtained more than 8 days after the first yellow fever vaccination. The chain couples TRBV7-9 to TRBJ1-1, with D unresolved. The CDR3 DNA sequence: TGTGCCAGCAGCTTAGCGAGGTCAGCACCGAACACTGAAGCTTTCTTT. Its translation is CASSLARSAPNTEAFF.